The 22 T cell receptor beta chains presented below share a single source sample, sequenced in a study of blood T cell repertoires in COVID-19 (dated by TCRdb to the early 2020s). The library was made by the immunoSEQ multiplex PCR assay. TCRdb limited this immuneACCESS table to in-frame rearrangements with V and J called. A share of clones is missing; checked studies link under half to unresolved V genes, and the rest is unexplained. This sample gives about 250,000 clones in total; 86% of them show up just once. 1.5% to 2% of the sample belongs to the ten largest clones. Sequencing used peripheral blood. These receptors were obtained from a woman aged 55-69 years who had recovered from COVID-19.

The chain combines TRBV21-1 with TRBJ1-4. TRBV21-1 is labeled a pseudogene. This CDR3 is built from 11 residues. The CDR3 DNA reads TGTGCCAGCAGCAAAAGACTAGGGCCCCATTTT. Residues: CASSKRLGPHF.

This clone was counted only a few times. The chain combines TRBV2 with TRBJ1-2; 7 bases are shared with TRBD1. Losses at the gene ends were 6 bases for V and 6 bases for J; bases not matched to a gene: 7. Germline V gene sequence: CDR1 SNHLY, CDR2 FYNNEI. The CDR3 sequence is 13 residues long. CDR3 DNA: TGTGCCAGCAGACTTAATACAGGGGATGGCTACACCTTC. Translating it yields CASRLNTGDGYTF.

The rearrangement links TRBV27 to TRBJ2-5; D remains unclear. Germline V gene data show CDR1 as MNHEY and CDR2 as SMNVEV (reference sequence). V was shortened by 2 bases and J by 4 bases, with 11 bases between the two germline ends. The CDR3 contains 14 residues. The CDR3 DNA is TGTGCCAGCAGTTTAGGAATAGGCGGAGAGACCCAGTACTTC. Translated: CASSLGIGGETQYF.

A few counts support this clone. This chain links TRBV28 with TRBJ1-5; the match to TRBD1 covers 11 bases. With V trimmed by 5 bases and J by 6 bases, 12 bases remained unmatched. The germline CDR1 and CDR2 sequences are MDHEN and SYDVKM. The CDR3 has 17 amino acids. CDR3 coding DNA: TGTGCCAGCAGTCGACGGACAGGGGGCGTCGGGAGTCAGCCCCAGCATTTT. It is translated as CASSRRTGGVGSQPQHF.

This rearrangement joins TRBV2 to TRBJ1-2; TRBD1 is a possible D gene (6 bases). CDR1 and CDR2 from the germline V gene are SNHLY and FYNNEI. This CDR3 comprises 17 residues. The ends were cut back, 9 bases at V and 1 base at J, with 24 bases in the middle. The CDR3 reads CASLGVVVQGRNYGYTF. In DNA, the CDR3 is TGTGCCAGTTTGGGGGTAGTGGTACAGGGCCGTAACTATGGCTACACCTTC.

The V call is TRBV6-1, the J call TRBJ2-7; D is unclear. The CDR3 spans 14 residues. Germline values: CDR1 MNHNS, CDR2 SASEGT. Deletions cut 3 bases from V and 0 bases from J, with 9 bases between. The CDR3 sequence is CASSEAAYSYEQYF. The DNA for the CDR3 is TGTGCCAGCAGTGAGGCGGCATACTCCTACGAGCAGTACTTC.

V gene TRBV5-5 combines with J gene TRBJ1-6; 9 positions agree with TRBD1. The length of the CDR3 is 16 residues. The V gene's germline CDR1 is SGHKS and CDR2 YYEKEE (reference sequence). Trimming cost V 6 bases and J 7 bases; bases outside gene matches: 11. In DNA, the CDR3 is TGTGCCAGCACCCTCCTCTTAGACAGGGGGAATTCACCCCTCCACTTT. This gives the protein CASTLLLDRGNSPLHF.

The chain has TRBV6-2 or TRBV6-3 and TRBJ1-2, with a possible D match to TRBD1 (5 bases). Between the trimmed V and J ends, which lost 5 bases and 7 bases, there was a span of 8 bases. Germline CDR1 reads MNHEY; CDR2 reads SVGEGT. CDR3 size: 11 residues. The CDR3 here is CASSRGLGYTF. The CDR3 DNA reads as TGTGCCAGCAGTAGGGGACTTGGCTACACCTTC.

This rearrangement joins TRBV19 to TRBJ1-4; 8 bases map to TRBD1. Germline loops: CDR1 LNHDA, CDR2 SQIVND (reference sequence). The CDR3 spans 15 residues. Unmatched junction bases numbered 9, after V lost 7 bases and J lost 5 bases. The CDR3 is CASTKSRGRNEKLFF. In nucleotides, the CDR3 is TGTGCCAGTACTAAATCCAGGGGGCGCAATGAAAAACTGTTTTTT.

The chain joins TRBV4-1 to TRBJ2-5; maybe TRBD1 (5 bases). The CDR3 runs to 15 residues. Germline lookup yields CDR1 MGHRA and CDR2 YSYEKL. V was shortened by 2 bases and J by 6 bases, with 16 bases between the two germline ends. CDR3 region: CASSQPSRRVKTQYF. The CDR3 DNA is TGCGCCAGCAGCCAACCCTCTCGCAGGGTTAAGACCCAGTACTTC.

This chain joins TRBV18 and TRBJ2-7, with 7 bases that match TRBD2. CDR1 is KGHSH, CDR2 LQKENI, per germline. The CDR3 runs 14 residues. Unmatched junction bases numbered 5, after V lost 4 bases and J lost 2 bases. In DNA, the CDR3 is TGTGCCAGCTCACGGAGCGGGAAAGCCTACGAGCAGTACTTC. Its translation: CASSRSGKAYEQYF. Together with reference TRBV18 and TRBJ2-7, the CDR3 gives the full variable domain: NAGVMQNPRHLVRRRGQEARLRCSPMKGHSHVYWYRQLPEEGLKFMVYLQKENIIDESGMPKERFSAEFPKEGPSILRIQQVVRGDSAAYFCASSRSGKAYEQYFGPGTRLTVT.

The rearrangement joins TRBV25-1 to TRBJ2-7; D is unclear. CDR1 is MGHDK, CDR2 SYGVNS, per germline. The germline V and J ends were trimmed by 3 bases and 2 bases, with 8 bases remaining between them. The CDR3 totals 13 residues. The DNA for the CDR3 is TGTGCCAGCAGTGAGACCAGGACCTACGAGCAGTACTTC. This sequence encodes CASSETRTYEQYF.

The chain carries TRBV19 and TRBJ2-1; D may be TRBD2 (6 bases). The CDR3 extends over 14 amino acids. In germline, CDR1 is LNHDA, CDR2 SQIVND (reference sequence). Trimming removed 6 bases at V and 9 bases at J, with 18 bases between. The chain's CDR3 is CASRRGQDGSEQFF. CDR3 coding DNA: TGTGCCAGTAGACGTGGACAAGACGGGAGTGAGCAGTTCTTC.

This clone came up many times. This chain connects TRBV5-4 to TRBJ1-1; D is perhaps TRBD1 (5 bases). The CDR3 length is 14 residues. V was pared by 3 bases and J by 7 bases, with 16 bases between. Germline values: CDR1 SGHNT, CDR2 YYREEE (reference sequence). Here the CDR3 reads CASSSWTGDNEAFF. DNA for the CDR3: TGTGCCAGCAGCTCCTGGACGGGGGATAATGAAGCTTTCTTT.

This rearrangement joins TRBV11-2 to TRBJ2-7, with 11 bases identical to TRBD1. Germline V gives CDR1 SGHAT, CDR2 FQNNGV. CDR3 length: 18 residues. V gave up 5 bases and J gave up 2 bases; unmatched junction bases: 14. The CDR3 DNA reads as TGTGCCAGCAGCGCGAGTAGCCCCTTGGGACAGGGGGCCTACGAGCAGTACTTC. It translates to CASSASSPLGQGAYEQYF. The full variable domain, rest sourced from reference TRBV11-2 and TRBJ2-7, is EAGVAQSPRYKIIEKRQSVAFWCNPISGHATLYWYQQILGQGPKLLIQFQNNGVVDDSQLPKDRFSAERLKGVDSTLKIQPAKLEDSAVYLCASSASSPLGQGAYEQYFGPGTRLTVT.

This clone appeared a single time. The chain joins TRBV6-6 to TRBJ2-7; D may be TRBD1 (5 bases). The CDR3 spans 12 residues. Germline CDR1 is MNHNY and CDR2 is SVGAGI (reference sequence). The V end lost 5 bases, the J end lost 4 bases, and 9 bases lay between the germline ends. The CDR3 coding sequence is TGTGCCAGCAGTAACCAGGGATACGAGCAGTACTTC. This encodes CASSNQGYEQYF.

CDR3 protein: CASGLVSGTGDNYGYTF. The CDR3 DNA is TGTGCTAGTGGTTTGGTATCGGGGACAGGGGACAACTATGGCTACACCTTC. This rearrangement joins TRBV12-5 to TRBJ1-2, with TRBD1 identical over 10 bases. CDR3 length equals 17 residues. Germline lookup yields CDR1 LGHNT and CDR2 FRNRAP. V was clipped by 0 bases and J by 2 bases; unmatched bases: 6.

The table lists this clone with a few counts. J is TRBJ1-1 and V is TRBV5-1; the match to TRBD1 covers 9 bases. The germline V gene has CDR1 SGHRS and CDR2 YFSETQ. Trimming at V came to 7 bases and at J to 1 base, leaving 11 bases not matched to a gene. The CDR3 totals 16 residues. CDR3 in DNA: TGCGCCAGCTCAGAACAGGGGGCGCGTGGGAACACTGAAGCTTTCTTT. Protein sequence: CASSEQGARGNTEAFF.

The chain links TRBV11-2 to TRBJ1-1; D unclear. Germline V gene lookup returns CDR1 SGHAT and CDR2 FQNNGV. This CDR3 has 12 amino acids. The V end was cut by 3 bases, the J end by 6 bases, with 8 bases between. This CDR3 is CASSFGIPEAFF. The CDR3 DNA is TGTGCCAGCAGCTTTGGCATACCTGAAGCTTTCTTT.

This clone was counted between two and nine times. This chain joins TRBV2 and TRBJ2-3, with TRBD1 matching over 7 bases. J was trimmed by 5 bases and V by 6 bases; bases with no gene match: 8. This CDR3 spans 14 amino acids. Germline V CDR1 and CDR2: SNHLY, FYNNEI. CDR3 sequence reads: CASSEQGWEDTQYF. The CDR3 DNA reads TGTGCCAGCAGCGAACAGGGGTGGGAAGATACGCAGTATTTT.

The chain employs TRBV6-6 and TRBJ1-1; D is unclear. This CDR3 region has 16 residues. Germline V gene sequence: CDR1 MNHNY, CDR2 SVGAGI (reference sequence). V lost 0 bases and J lost 0, with 11 bases in between. The CDR3 sequence: CASSYSINHMNTEAFF. The CDR3 DNA sequence: TGTGCCAGCAGTTACTCGATAAATCACATGAACACTGAAGCTTTCTTT.

CDR3 residues: CASSIGEGARNTEAFF. The CDR3 DNA follows: TGTGCCAGTAGTATAGGGGAGGGCGCCAGGAACACTGAAGCTTTCTTT. This chain uses TRBV19 with TRBJ1-1; D unclear. CDR1 is LNHDA, CDR2 SQIVND, per germline (reference sequence). The CDR3 is made up of 16 amino acids. Trimming left V 1 base short and J 1 base short, with 13 bases between.